This T cell receptor beta chain is from a study of high-grade serous ovarian cancer treatment subgroups (dated by TCRdb to about 2021). Some background on the complete study: Sequencing yielded a mean of about 13,000 reads and around 7,000 unique TCR beta rearrangements per sample. The approximately 30-patient cohort included some 10 patients with no residual disease after primary surgery (R0), some 10 excellent NACT responders, and some 10 poor NACT responders. The study profiled TCR beta repertoires in high-grade serous ovarian cancer patients grouped by complete gross resection or neoadjuvant chemotherapy response under a laparoscopic triage algorithm. Each patient contributed one primary tumor and two metastatic tumor samples, giving 90 samples in total.

The tumor samples were collected prior to definitive surgery or chemotherapy. The MD Anderson Biospecimen Extraction Resource handled genomic DNA extraction, while the MD Anderson Cancer Genomics Laboratory carried out the TCR sequencing. Broad study findings and their caveats: TCR repertoire analyses focused on CDR3; CDR1 and CDR2 were not analyzed. Neoantigen level correlated positively with TCR clonal relatedness, and copy number variation and mutation load from whole-genome sequencing showed a positive trend with TCR clonal relatedness. Repertoire similarity ranging from about 0.11 to 0.8 was observed between tumors from the same patient, whereas almost no similarity was observed between different patients. Bulk tumor TCR sequencing lacked spatial information, limiting insight into HGSC tumor complexity and diversity.

In regard to this clone: This receptor's antigen is unknown. Base qualities are not provided; no much larger clone lies one nucleotide away.

Via the germline V gene (reference sequence), CDR1 is SEHNR and CDR2 FQNEAQ. CDR3 length: 14 amino acids, cysteine to phenylalanine. The retained sequence is limited to the CDR3, 42 bases, with the frame set at the first base. Deletion took 11 bases off V and 2 bases off J, with a span of 18 bases between the germline ends. High-throughput TCR profiling via ImmunoSEQ was performed on the approximately 90 tumor samples. Processing in the source paper ran as follows. To measure repertoire diversity, the metrics used were richness (unique productive sequences), clonality, evenness and relatedness, and the Bhattacharyya coefficient was used to assess similarity between samples. A sensitivity analysis excluded TCRs with fewer than two reads and gave consistent conclusions. Entries here come from immuneACCESS through TCRdb and include only in-frame sequences with V and J called. Some clones fail to appear in such tables; in the studies checked, an unresolved V gene covers under half of the shortfall, and the cause of the remainder is unknown. Clone size and V and J calls were adopted from that table, with D and trimming inferred from the DNA. For this sample there are 10,000 to 13,000 clones; 83% appear just once. The ten largest make up under 8% of the sample.

The rearrangement joined TRBV7-9 to TRBJ2-5; perhaps TRBD2 is the D gene, with 5 bases matching. The sequencing sample was made of tumor tissue. This clonotype was obtained from a human donor with high-grade serous ovarian cancer. In nucleotide form, the sequence is TGTGCCTCTCGACGGGGAGCGAGACAAGAGACCCAGTACTTC. Its protein reads: CASRRGARQETQYF.